This T cell receptor (beta chain) was recorded in a study of T-cell memory formation after mild COVID-19. Each CDR3 protein gets one entry after TCRdb re-called the 5' RACE reads with MiXCR. This sample has roughly 310,000 distinct CDR3 sequences, with 15% to 20% found just once. This clonotype was recorded at least ten times. Trimming removed 6 bases at V and 1 base at J, with 16 bases between. This CDR3 comprises 15 residues. Germline V gives CDR1 SGHRS, CDR2 YFSETQ. This TCR derives from a young man who had mild COVID-19 (a few samples of this study predate the infection). Cell type and time point are not known. Sequencing used PBMCs or a T cell subset sorted from them (not recorded which). The chain carries TRBV5-1 and TRBJ2-5, with D tentatively TRBD1 or TRBD2 (5 bases each). DNA for the CDR3: TGCGCCAGCACCCTTAGGTGGGGGTTCCAAGAGACCCAGTACTTC. This codes for CASTLRWGFQETQYF.